A selection of T cell receptor beta chains follows, all from one sample in a study of blood T cell repertoires in COVID-19. Sequencing was performed with immunoSEQ multiplex PCR; in TCRdb, only in-frame clones are kept and a portion is missing. The sample carries around 290,000 clones, 65% to 90% recorded once. The sample was peripheral blood. The source is a woman in her 70s with COVID-19, enrolled during active disease. Each CDR3 is given with its conserved first and last residue. Each record gives: V gene, J gene, clone size, D gene, CDR3 DNA, CDR3 protein. A D gene is named only where the DNA matches it firmly. Size is omitted from some rows. Given values are once, few, many or a class for expanded clones.

TRBV9	TRBJ1-5	NA	TRBD1	TGTGCCAGCAGCAGTGGGACAGGTAGCAATCAGCCCCAGCATTTT	CASSSGTGSNQPQHF
TRBV7-9	TRBJ2-3	NA	NA	TGTGCCAGCAGCCCGCACCCCCAGGCAGATACGCAGTATTTT	CASSPHPQADTQYF
TRBV5-1	TRBJ2-1	NA	NA	TGCGCCAGCAGCTCTACAGGGAACTCCTACAATGAGCAGTTCTTC	CASSSTGNSYNEQFF
TRBV30	TRBJ1-3	NA	NA	TGTGCCTGGGAACAGGGTAAACTGGGAAACACCATATATTTT	CAWEQGKLGNTIYF
TRBV5-1	TRBJ1-4	NA	NA	TGCGCCACCTCCCCCGGAGGAGCACTTGAACTCGGTGAAAAACTGTTTTTT	CATSPGGALELGEKLFF
TRBV11-3	TRBJ2-3	NA	NA	TGTGCCAGCAGCTTAGATCGCTACACAGATACGCAGTATTTT	CASSLDRYTDTQYF
TRBV27	TRBJ1-1	NA	NA	TGTGCCAGCAGGAAGACATCGAGCACTGAAGCTTTCTTT	CASRKTSSTEAFF
TRBV28	TRBJ1-2	NA	NA	TGTGCCAGCAGTTTACGGGTGGACTATGGCTACACCTTC	CASSLRVDYGYTF
TRBV9	TRBJ1-5	NA	NA	TGTGCCAGCAGCGTAGGTGGGGCGCCCAATCAGCCCCAGCATTTT	CASSVGGAPNQPQHF
TRBV4-3	TRBJ1-1	NA	NA	TGCGCCAGCAGCCAAGGGTACGGGAGTAACACTGAAGCTTTCTTT	CASSQGYGSNTEAFF
TRBV27	TRBJ2-5	NA	TRBD1	TGTGCCAGCAGCCCAGTGACAGGGATAGAGACCCAGTACTTC	CASSPVTGIETQYF
TRBV19	TRBJ2-3	once	NA	TGTGCCAGTAGTAAAAACGAGGGAAATACGCAGTATTTT	CASSKNEGNTQYF
TRBV30	TRBJ1-1	once	NA	TGTGCCTGGAGCCAGGGGACTGAAGCTTTCTTT	CAWSQGTEAFF
TRBV7-2	TRBJ2-7	NA	NA	TGTGCCAGCAGCCCAGGGACTCTCCACGAGCAGTACTTC	CASSPGTLHEQYF
TRBV19	TRBJ2-7	once	TRBD1	TGTGCCAGTAGTGTTGCGGGACAGGGCTACGAGCAGTACTTC	CASSVAGQGYEQYF
TRBV7-9	TRBJ2-3	NA	TRBD1	TGTGCCAGCAGCTTAGGATTAACAGGGGGCAGATCAGATACGCAGTATTTT	CASSLGLTGGRSDTQYF
TRBV21-1	TRBJ2-7	NA	NA	TGTGCCAGCAGCAAAGAGGACAGTTATAACGAGCAGTACTTC	CASSKEDSYNEQYF
TRBV12-3/TRBV12-4	TRBJ2-7	few	NA	TGTGCCAGCAGTTGGGGCGACGAGCAGTACTTC	CASSWGDEQYF
TRBV30	TRBJ1-5	NA	NA	TGTGCCTGGAGTGCTTCCAGTCACAATCAGCCCCAGCATTTT	CAWSASSHNQPQHF
TRBV11-2	TRBJ2-3	NA	NA	TGTGCCAGCAGCTTATCGAGGGGGGGGACAGATACGCAGTATTTT	CASSLSRGGTDTQYF
TRBV27	TRBJ2-2	NA	NA	TGTGCCAGCAGTTTAGTCCCCACCAGTGGTCTAGGCACCGGGGAGCTGTTTTTT	CASSLVPTSGLGTGELFF
TRBV20-1	TRBJ2-3	NA	NA	TGCAGTGCTACCCCACTATATTCGCAGTATTTT	CSATPLYSQYF
TRBV5-1	TRBJ1-4	NA	NA	TGCGCCAGCAGCTTGAGGTCGGATGGGAGTGAAAAACTGTTTTTT	CASSLRSDGSEKLFF
TRBV12-3/TRBV12-4	TRBJ1-2	few	NA	TGTGCCAGTACAGGGTGGGGCGACTATGGCTACACCTTC	CASTGWGDYGYTF
TRBV12-3/TRBV12-4	TRBJ2-3	NA	NA	TGTGCCAGCAGAGCAGGACTGTCAACGCAGTATTTT	CASRAGLSTQYF
TRBV14	TRBJ2-7	NA	TRBD2	TGTGCCAGCAGCCGACCGGGACTAAGCCACGAGCAGTACTTC	CASSRPGLSHEQYF
TRBV5-1	TRBJ2-2	NA	NA	TGCGCCAGCAGCTTCACGGGCACCGGGGAGCTGTTTTTT	CASSFTGTGELFF
TRBV3-1/TRBV3-2	TRBJ2-4	NA	NA	TGTGCCAGCACTTGGGGACCCCAGGGGGGAAACATTCAGTACTTC	CASTWGPQGGNIQYF